This T cell receptor beta chain comes out of a study of T cells in Graves' hyperthyroidism and ophthalmopathy. There were TCR beta CDR3 regions amplified from RNA transcripts. Initially, a first-round RT-PCR of the TCR CDR3 employed the HTBI primer set. From the multiplex PCR reads, TCRdb called clonotypes with MiXCR, one entry per CDR3 protein. Here the sample spans 250,000 or so distinct CDR3 sequences, around 17% being singletons. General study findings and limits: Blood also showed most of the thyroid clonotypes that were expanded above 0.001.

The CDR3 length is 14 residues. Germline assignment: CDR1 MNHEY and CDR2 SMNVEV (reference sequence). Trimming removed 6 bases from V and 1 base from J; junction bases left unmatched: 4. The sample holds a few counts of this clonotype. What it recognizes is unknown. This rearrangement joins TRBV27 to TRBJ2-3, with 7 bases lining up with TRBD2. The TCR originated in a woman in her late teens or twenties with Graves' ophthalmopathy. Specimen: blood. The CDR3 is CASRSLAGTDTQYF. The CDR3 coding sequence is TGTGCCAGCAGGTCCCTAGCGGGCACAGATACGCAGTATTTT.